These 15 T cell receptor beta chains came from one sample sequenced in a study of blood T cells in healthy people across ages. Using a J-beta primer mix together with a sample-barcoded 5' primer, a second PCR was run for roughly 7 to 12 cycles. MiXCR was run by TCRdb on the 5' RACE reads, yielding one entry per CDR3 protein. In the table there are over 1.5 million distinct CDR3 sequences, around half of which are singletons. Sequenced sample: blood. The source is a middle-aged woman in good health.

The gene calls are TRBV20-1 and TRBJ2-5; no clear D. Trimming took 5 bases from V and 11 from J, leaving 12 bases between them. This CDR3 has 10 residues. Germline lookup yields CDR1 DFQATT and CDR2 SNEGSKA (reference sequence). CDR3 nucleotide sequence: TGCAGTGCTCCTGAAGCAAGGCAGTACTTC. As protein: CSAPEARQYF.

The chain carries TRBV12-3 or TRBV12-4 and TRBJ1-2; maybe TRBD1 (6 bases). Trimming took 8 bases from V and 0 from J, leaving 13 bases between them. This CDR3 has 14 residues. CDR3 DNA sequence: TGTGCCAGCTCCCGACAGGATACTAACTATGGCTACACCTTC. This translates into CASSRQDTNYGYTF.

The chain employs TRBV20-1 and TRBJ2-3, with a tentative D call TRBD1 (6 bases). V shed 7 bases and J shed 1 base, with 9 bases lying between them. CDR1 is DFQATT, CDR2 SNEGSKA, per germline (reference sequence). This CDR3 comprises 12 residues. Here the CDR3 reads CSEGGGTDTQYF. In nucleotides, the CDR3 is TGCAGTGAAGGGGGAGGCACAGATACGCAGTATTTT.

The chain combines TRBV4-1 with TRBJ2-1, with TRBD2 matching over 8 bases. The V gene's germline CDR1 is MGHRA and CDR2 YSYEKL. This CDR3 is 15 amino acids long. The trim removed 2 bases at V and 4 bases at J, leaving 4 bases unmatched. The CDR3 sequence is CASSQIIAGYNEQFF. CDR3 DNA sequence: TGCGCCAGCAGCCAAATAATAGCGGGGTACAATGAGCAGTTCTTC.

The V and J genes are TRBV12-3 or TRBV12-4 and TRBJ1-2; the match to TRBD1 covers 9 bases. Trimming took 5 bases from V and 2 from J; bases not matched to a gene: 21. The CDR3 runs to 20 residues. The CDR3 reads CASSPRTGDFIVTQNYGYTF. The CDR3 DNA is TGTGCCAGCAGTCCCCGGACAGGGGATTTTATAGTGACGCAAAACTATGGCTACACCTTC.

The chain carries TRBV18 and TRBJ2-3; D is uncertain. The germline V and J ends were trimmed by 1 base and 4 bases, with 15 bases remaining between them. The CDR3 has 16 residues. Germline CDR1 is KGHSH and CDR2 is LQKENI. The CDR3 reads CASSPQGPLGADTQYF. The CDR3 nucleotides are TGTGCCAGCTCACCACAAGGGCCTCTTGGCGCAGATACGCAGTATTTT.

The chain couples TRBV6-2 or TRBV6-3 to TRBJ2-7, with TRBD1 as a possible D gene (6 bases). This CDR3 contains 15 residues. V was pared by 2 bases and J by 0 bases, with 11 bases between. CDR1 and CDR2 from the germline V gene are MNHEY and SVGEGT. As DNA, the CDR3 is TGTGCCAGCAGTTACCCACTGACAGGCTCCTACGAGCAGTACTTC. The encoded protein is CASSYPLTGSYEQYF.

This clonotype was detected a few times. The chain joins TRBV5-6 to TRBJ2-5; no reliable D call. Near its end, the DNA agrees better with TRBJ2-7, so the J call may be wrong. CDR3 length equals 13 residues. CDR1 SGHDT and CDR2 YYEEEE come from the germline V gene. The DNA of the CDR3 is TGTGCCAGCAGCAAGATGGGTGGGAACGAGCAGTACTTC. Translated, it gives CASSKMGGNEQYF.

This clonotype was detected many times. The chain couples TRBV20-1 to TRBJ2-5; 10 positions match TRBD2. CDR1 is DFQATT and CDR2 is SNEGSKA in the germline V gene (reference sequence). Trimming cost V 6 bases and J 3 bases; bases outside gene matches: 4. The CDR3 consists of 13 residues. CDR3 nucleotide sequence: TGCAGTGCGCGAACTAGCGGGGAAGAGACCCAGTACTTC. The encoded protein is CSARTSGEETQYF.

V gene TRBV5-1 combines with J gene TRBJ2-4; D gene uncertain. Germline loops: CDR1 SGHRS, CDR2 YFSETQ. The CDR3 has 17 amino acids. V shed 0 bases and J shed 7 bases, with 20 bases lying between them. CDR3 sequence reads: CASSLEGRSVGGNIQYF. In DNA form, the CDR3 reads TGCGCCAGCAGCTTGGAGGGCCGGTCGGTGGGTGGTAACATTCAGTACTTC.

The chain joins TRBV6-6 to TRBJ1-2, with D uncertain. The CDR3 runs 13 residues. Trimming took off 0 bases at V and 6 bases at J, with 8 bases between the two ends. From germline, CDR1 is MNHNY and CDR2 SVGAGI (reference sequence). Written as DNA, the CDR3 is TGTGCCAGCAGTTACTCCACAGTCGATGGCTACACCTTC. This encodes CASSYSTVDGYTF.

The chain combines TRBV28 with TRBJ1-6, with D hard to call. CDR1 is MDHEN and CDR2 is SYDVKM in the germline V gene. The V gene lost 6 bases and the J gene lost 6 bases, with 12 bases spanning the gap. There are 14 residues in the CDR3. CDR3 amino acids: CASREGALNSPLHF. DNA of the CDR3: TGTGCCAGCAGGGAGGGAGCTCTTAATTCACCCCTCCACTTT.

This clonotype was observed a few times. The rearrangement uses TRBV20-1 and TRBJ1-2; possible D gene TRBD1, 6 bases. The CDR3 sequence is 14 residues long. The germline V gene has CDR1 DFQATT and CDR2 SNEGSKA (reference sequence). V dropped 2 bases and J dropped 2 bases, with 12 bases sitting between them. The CDR3 is CSARHRVANYGYTF. CDR3 DNA: TGCAGTGCTAGACACAGGGTCGCGAACTATGGCTACACCTTC.

The chain is built from TRBV12-3 or TRBV12-4 and TRBJ1-1, with D possibly TRBD1 on 6 matching bases. This CDR3 has 14 residues. V lost 5 bases and J 1 base, leaving 11 bases between the germline ends. The CDR3 region is CASSPDSQNTEAFF. In DNA, the CDR3 is TGTGCCAGCAGTCCGGACAGCCAGAACACTGAAGCTTTCTTT.

This clonotype was observed a few times. The rearrangement joins TRBV10-3 to TRBJ2-4, with 10 bases lining up with TRBD1. The J call is uncertain, as TRBJ2-7 better fits the DNA end. This CDR3 region has 15 residues. Germline V lookup: CDR1 ENHRY, CDR2 SYGVKD. This CDR3 reads CAIREAGTGAHEQYF. The CDR3 DNA follows: TGTGCCATCAGGGAAGCCGGGACAGGGGCCCACGAGCAGTACTTC.